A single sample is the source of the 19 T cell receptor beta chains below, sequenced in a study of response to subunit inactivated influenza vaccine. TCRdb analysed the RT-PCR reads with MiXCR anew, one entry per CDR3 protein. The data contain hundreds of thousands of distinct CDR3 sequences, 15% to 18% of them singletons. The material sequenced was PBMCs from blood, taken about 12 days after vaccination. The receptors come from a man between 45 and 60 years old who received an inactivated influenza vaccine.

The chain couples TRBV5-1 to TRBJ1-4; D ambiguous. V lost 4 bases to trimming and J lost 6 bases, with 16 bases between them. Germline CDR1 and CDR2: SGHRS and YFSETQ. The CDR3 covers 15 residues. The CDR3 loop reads CASSASRGSDEKLFF. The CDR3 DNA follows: TGCGCCAGCAGCGCGTCGCGGGGATCGGATGAAAAACTGTTTTTT. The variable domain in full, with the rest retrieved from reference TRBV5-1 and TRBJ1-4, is KAGVTQTPRYLIKTRGQQVTLSCSPISGHRSVSWYQQTPGQGLQFLFEYFSETQRNKGNFPGRFSGRQFSNSRSEMNVSTLELGDSALYLCASSASRGSDEKLFFGSGTQLSVL.

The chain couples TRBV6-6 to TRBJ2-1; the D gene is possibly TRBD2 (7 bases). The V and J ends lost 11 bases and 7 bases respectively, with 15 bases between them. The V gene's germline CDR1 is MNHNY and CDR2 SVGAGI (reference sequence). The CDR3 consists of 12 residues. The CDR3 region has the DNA TGTGCCGCCCGCGGGGGCGGGAATGAGCAGTTCTTC. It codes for CAARGGGNEQFF.

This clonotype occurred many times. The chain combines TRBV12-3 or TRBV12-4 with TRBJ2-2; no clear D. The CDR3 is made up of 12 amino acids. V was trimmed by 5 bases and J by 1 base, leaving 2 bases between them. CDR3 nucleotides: TGTGCCAGCAGTCGGAACACCGGGGAGCTGTTTTTT. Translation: CASSRNTGELFF.

CDR3 coding DNA: TGTGCCAGCAGTGAGGGGTGGTGGCCCCAGCATTTT. This encodes CASSEGWWPQHF. This chain joins TRBV12-3 or TRBV12-4 and TRBJ1-5, with D tentatively TRBD1 (5 bases). The germline V and J ends were trimmed by 5 bases and 9 bases, with 11 bases remaining between them. The CDR3 covers 12 residues.

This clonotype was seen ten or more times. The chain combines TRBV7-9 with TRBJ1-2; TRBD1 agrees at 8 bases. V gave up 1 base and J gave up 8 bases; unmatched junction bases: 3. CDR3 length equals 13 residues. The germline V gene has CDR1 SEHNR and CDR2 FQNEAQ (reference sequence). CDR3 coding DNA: TGTGCCAGCAGCTTAGGGACAGGGAGAGGCTACACCTTC. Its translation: CASSLGTGRGYTF.

The CDR3 DNA sequence: TGTGCCAGCACCCAAATTGGGACAGGGGGGTACAATGAGCAGTTCTTC. Protein sequence: CASTQIGTGGYNEQFF. V and J are TRBV2 and TRBJ2-1; 11 positions match TRBD1. The germline V gene encodes CDR1 SNHLY and CDR2 FYNNEI. This CDR3 is built from 16 residues. Trimming at V came to 7 bases and at J to 4 bases, leaving 9 bases not matched to a gene.

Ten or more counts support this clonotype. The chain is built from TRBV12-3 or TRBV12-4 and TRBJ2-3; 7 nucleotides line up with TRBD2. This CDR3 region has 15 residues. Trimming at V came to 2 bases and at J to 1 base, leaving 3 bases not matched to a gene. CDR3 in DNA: TGTGCCAGCAGTTTAAAGGGAGGGCGCACAGATACGCAGTATTTT. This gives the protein CASSLKGGRTDTQYF.

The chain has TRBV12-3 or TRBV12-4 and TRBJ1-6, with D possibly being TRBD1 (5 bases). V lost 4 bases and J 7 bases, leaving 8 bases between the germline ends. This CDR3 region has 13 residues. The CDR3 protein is CASSSGGNSPLHF. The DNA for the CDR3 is TGTGCCAGCAGTTCTGGGGGAAATTCACCCCTCCACTTT.

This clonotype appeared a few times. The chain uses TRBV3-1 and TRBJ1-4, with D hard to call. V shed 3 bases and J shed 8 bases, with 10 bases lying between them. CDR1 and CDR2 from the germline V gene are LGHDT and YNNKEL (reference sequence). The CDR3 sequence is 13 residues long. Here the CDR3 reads CASSQGFSEKLFF. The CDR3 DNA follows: TGTGCCAGCAGCCAGGGATTTAGCGAAAAACTGTTTTTT.

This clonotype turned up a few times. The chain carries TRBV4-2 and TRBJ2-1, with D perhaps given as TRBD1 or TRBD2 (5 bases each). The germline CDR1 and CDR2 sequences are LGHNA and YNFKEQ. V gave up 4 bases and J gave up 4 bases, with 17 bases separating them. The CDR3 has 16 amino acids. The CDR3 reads CASSLNKLGVYNEQFF. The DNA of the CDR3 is TGTGCCAGCAGCCTCAATAAACTAGGGGTTTACAATGAGCAGTTCTTC.

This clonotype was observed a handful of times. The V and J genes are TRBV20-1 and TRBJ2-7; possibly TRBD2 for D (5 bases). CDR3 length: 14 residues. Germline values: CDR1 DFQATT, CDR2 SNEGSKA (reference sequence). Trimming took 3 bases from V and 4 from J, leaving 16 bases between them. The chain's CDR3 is CSASRSGKLYEQYF. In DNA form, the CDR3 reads TGCAGTGCTAGTAGGTCGGGAAAGTTGTACGAGCAGTACTTC.

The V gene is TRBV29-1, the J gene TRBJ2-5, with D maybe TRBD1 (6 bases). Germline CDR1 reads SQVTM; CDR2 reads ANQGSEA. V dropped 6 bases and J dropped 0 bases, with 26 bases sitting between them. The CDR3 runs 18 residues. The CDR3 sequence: CSVARTLTGSMYQETQYF. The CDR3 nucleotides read TGCAGCGTGGCAAGAACATTAACAGGGTCTATGTACCAAGAGACCCAGTACTTC.

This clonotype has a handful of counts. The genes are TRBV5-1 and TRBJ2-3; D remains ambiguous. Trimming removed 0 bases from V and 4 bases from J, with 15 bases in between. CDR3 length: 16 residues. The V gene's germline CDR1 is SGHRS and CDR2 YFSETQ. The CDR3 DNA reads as TGCGCCAGCAGCTTGGGAGGTGGGCCAAGGGCAGATACGCAGTATTTT. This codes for CASSLGGGPRADTQYF.

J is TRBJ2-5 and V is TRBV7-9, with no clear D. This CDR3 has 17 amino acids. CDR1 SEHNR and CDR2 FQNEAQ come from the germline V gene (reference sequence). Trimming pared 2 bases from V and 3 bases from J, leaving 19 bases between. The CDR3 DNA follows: TGTGCCAGCAGCTTAAACTCAGGCAGCCTAGATGAAGAGACCCAGTACTTC. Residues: CASSLNSGSLDEETQYF.

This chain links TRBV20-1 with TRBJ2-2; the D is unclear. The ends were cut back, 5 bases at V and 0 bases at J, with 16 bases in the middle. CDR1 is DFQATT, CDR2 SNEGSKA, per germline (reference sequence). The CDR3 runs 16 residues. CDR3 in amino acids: CSAGLGWAANTGELFF. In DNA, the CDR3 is TGCAGTGCTGGGCTTGGGTGGGCCGCGAACACCGGGGAGCTGTTTTTT.

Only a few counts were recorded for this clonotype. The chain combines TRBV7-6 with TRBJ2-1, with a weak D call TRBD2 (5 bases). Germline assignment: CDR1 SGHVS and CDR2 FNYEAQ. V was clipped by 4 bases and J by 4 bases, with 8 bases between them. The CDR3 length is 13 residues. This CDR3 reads CASSSEEYNEQFF. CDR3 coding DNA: TGTGCCAGCAGCTCGGAGGAGTACAATGAGCAGTTCTTC. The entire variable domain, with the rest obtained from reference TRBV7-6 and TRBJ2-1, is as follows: GAGVSQSPRYKVTKRGQDVALRCDPISGHVSLYWYRQALGQGPEFLTYFNYEAQQDKSGLPNDRFSAERPEGSISTLTIQRTEQRDSAMYRCASSSEEYNEQFFGPGTRLTVL.

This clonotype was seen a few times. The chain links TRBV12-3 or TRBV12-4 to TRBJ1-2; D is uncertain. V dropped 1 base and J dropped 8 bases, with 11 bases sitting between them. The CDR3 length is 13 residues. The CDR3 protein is CASSLGHLGGYTF. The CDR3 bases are TGTGCCAGCAGTTTAGGGCACCTCGGGGGCTACACCTTC.

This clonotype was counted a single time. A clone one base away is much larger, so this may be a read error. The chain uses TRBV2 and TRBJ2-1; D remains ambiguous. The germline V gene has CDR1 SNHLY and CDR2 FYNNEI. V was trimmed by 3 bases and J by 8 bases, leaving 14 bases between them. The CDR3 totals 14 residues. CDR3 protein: CASSDLLVGHEQFF. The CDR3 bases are TGTGCCAGCAGTGACCTTCTCGTGGGCCATGAGCAGTTCTTC.

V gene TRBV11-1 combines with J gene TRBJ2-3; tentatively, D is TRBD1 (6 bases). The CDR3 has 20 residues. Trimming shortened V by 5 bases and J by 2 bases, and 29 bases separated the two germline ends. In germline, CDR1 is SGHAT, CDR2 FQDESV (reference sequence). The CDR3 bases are TGTGCCAGCAGCCTCAAAGAGGGGGTGTCCAGCTGGGGTTACACAGATACGCAGTATTTT. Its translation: CASSLKEGVSSWGYTDTQYF. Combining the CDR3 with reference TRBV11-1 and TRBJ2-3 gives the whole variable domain EAEVAQSPRYKITEKSQAVAFWCDPISGHATLYWYRQILGQGPELLVQFQDESVVDDSQLPKDRFSAERLKGVDSTLKIQPAELGDSAMYLCASSLKEGVSSWGYTDTQYFGPGTRLTVL.